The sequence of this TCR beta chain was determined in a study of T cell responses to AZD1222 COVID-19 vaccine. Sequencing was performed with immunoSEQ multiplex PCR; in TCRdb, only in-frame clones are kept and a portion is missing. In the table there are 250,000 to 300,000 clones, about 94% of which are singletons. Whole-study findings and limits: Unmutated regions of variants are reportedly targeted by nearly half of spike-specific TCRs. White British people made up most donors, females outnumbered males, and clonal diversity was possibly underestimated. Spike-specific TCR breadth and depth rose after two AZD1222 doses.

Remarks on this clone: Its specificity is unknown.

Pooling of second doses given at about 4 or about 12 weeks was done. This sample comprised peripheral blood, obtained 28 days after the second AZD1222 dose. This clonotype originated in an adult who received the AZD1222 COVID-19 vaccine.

The CDR3 DNA reads as TGTGCCAGCAGGCCCAGCTGGGACTACGGCGAGCAGTACTTC. Its translation: CASRPSWDYGEQYF. V and J are TRBV6-6 and TRBJ2-7; the match to TRBD2 covers 7 bases. The junction had 11 bases not matched to a gene; V was cut back by 6 bases and J by 6 bases. Germline CDR1 MNHNY, CDR2 SVGAGI (reference sequence). The CDR3 covers 14 residues.